The 14 T cell receptor beta chains below were found in one sample sequenced in a study of blood T cell repertoires in COVID-19 (dated by TCRdb to the early 2020s). Library preparation was by the immunoSEQ multiplex PCR assay. TCRdb provides this immuneACCESS table in a form limited to in-frame rearrangements. Some clones are lacking; in checked studies, under half of them reflect an unresolved V gene, and why the rest are absent is not known. The sample includes about 140,000 clones, with roughly 85% observed a single time. Less than 3% of the sample goes to the ten largest clones. The sample taken for sequencing was peripheral blood. Receptors originate from a man aged 45-65 years with acute or convalescent COVID-19.

This sequence joins TRBV29-1 and TRBJ1-2; D remains unclear. V dropped 2 bases and J dropped 7 bases, with 14 bases sitting between them. Looked up from germline, CDR1 is SQVTM and CDR2 is ANQGSEA. The CDR3 is 13 amino acids. The CDR3 DNA reads as TGCAGCGTTGAACCGTATGAACTCCGTGGCTACACCTTC. Protein: CSVEPYELRGYTF.

This clone has only one observation. V gene TRBV18 combines with J gene TRBJ1-5; TRBD1 is a possible D gene (6 bases). Germline lookup yields CDR1 KGHSH and CDR2 LQKENI. The CDR3 spans 15 residues. The V end was cut by 2 bases, the J end by 3 bases, with 11 bases between. Here the CDR3 DNA reads TGTGCCAGCTCACCAATGGGGGCTAACAATCAGCCCCAGCATTTT. Encoded protein: CASSPMGANNQPQHF.

V gene TRBV19 combines with J gene TRBJ1-2; 7 bases line up with TRBD1. This CDR3 comprises 14 residues. J gave up 2 bases and V 6 bases, and 6 bases lay outside the gene matches. From germline, CDR1 is LNHDA and CDR2 SQIVND (reference sequence). The CDR3 DNA sequence: TGTGCCAGTAGCAGGGGACAGCTAAACTATGGCTACACCTTC. This sequence encodes CASSRGQLNYGYTF.

This clone has just one count. The rearrangement uses TRBV28 and TRBJ2-7; tentatively, D is TRBD2 (6 bases). Germline-derived CDR1 and CDR2 are MDHEN and SYDVKM. Trimming took 5 bases from V and 2 from J, leaving 13 bases between them. The CDR3 spans 14 residues. The CDR3 DNA sequence: TGTGCCAGCAGTCCCAGGGAGGAGCCCTACGAGCAGTACTTC. As protein: CASSPREEPYEQYF.

The chain joins TRBV30 to TRBJ1-3, with D possibly matching TRBD1 (5 bases). Trimming left V 0 bases short and J 1 base short, with 13 bases between. CDR3 length equals 16 residues. Germline V gene data show CDR1 as GTSNPN and CDR2 as SVGIG (reference sequence). CDR3 sequence reads: CAWSVLGGFSGNTIYF. The CDR3 DNA sequence: TGTGCCTGGAGTGTCTTGGGGGGGTTTTCTGGAAACACCATATATTTT.

The chain uses TRBV3-1 (or the pseudogene TRBV3-2) and TRBJ2-3, with D perhaps TRBD2 (6 bases). Germline CDR1 is LGHDT and CDR2 is YNNKEL (reference sequence). The CDR3 has 16 residues. V lost 2 bases, J lost 4 bases, and 16 bases lay in between. The CDR3 protein is CASSQRPQGGADTQYF. The DNA for the CDR3 is TGTGCCAGCAGCCAAAGGCCCCAGGGAGGAGCAGATACGCAGTATTTT.

The chain combines TRBV7-8 with TRBJ1-5, with TRBD1 matching over 7 bases. V was clipped by 3 bases and J by 3 bases; unmatched bases: 8. The CDR3 loop spans 16 amino acids. The germline V gene encodes CDR1 SGHVS and CDR2 FQNEAQ. Written as DNA, the CDR3 is TGTGCCAGCAGCTTCACCCCGACAGGGAACAATCAGCCCCAGCATTTT. Protein sequence: CASSFTPTGNNQPQHF.

There are a few counts of this clone. The chain combines TRBV18 with TRBJ1-3, with a possible D match to TRBD1 (6 bases). The length of the CDR3 is 13 residues. Germline V CDR1 and CDR2: KGHSH, LQKENI. V shed 5 bases and J shed 4 bases, with 9 bases lying between them. CDR3 nucleotide sequence: TGTGCCAGCTCAGAGGACAGAGGAAACACCATATATTTT. Protein sequence: CASSEDRGNTIYF.

This clone occurred a few times. The V and J genes are TRBV28 and TRBJ1-1; D is possibly TRBD1 (6 bases). V dropped 3 bases and J dropped 4 bases, with 12 bases sitting between them. This CDR3 contains 14 residues. The V gene's germline CDR1 is MDHEN and CDR2 SYDVKM. CDR3 bases: TGTGCCAGCAGTTTGGCAGGGGTCCGCACTGAAGCTTTCTTT. Its translation is CASSLAGVRTEAFF.

The chain joins TRBV3-1 (or the pseudogene TRBV3-2) to TRBJ1-2; D remains unclear. Trimming stripped 0 bases from V and 9 bases from J, with 5 bases between. The length of the CDR3 is 11 residues. Germline CDR1 is LGHDT and CDR2 is YNNKEL (reference sequence). CDR3 sequence (DNA): TGTGCCAGCAGCCAAGATTTCTGCTACACCTTC. Its protein is CASSQDFCYTF.

CDR3 bases: TGCAGTGGCGAACAGGGGTATGGCTACACCTTC. The encoded protein is CSGEQGYGYTF. The chain is built from TRBV20-1 and TRBJ1-2, with 7 bases identical to TRBD1. There are 11 residues in the CDR3. Per germline, CDR1 DFQATT and CDR2 SNEGSKA (reference sequence). Germline trimming cut 7 bases from V and 5 bases from J; bases unmatched to any gene: 4.

The chain carries TRBV11-2 and TRBJ2-7; the match to TRBD1 covers 8 bases. After removal of 1 base from V and 4 bases from J, the junction contained 6 bases not matched to a gene. CDR3 size: 15 residues. CDR1 and CDR2 from the germline V gene are SGHAT and FQNNGV. In DNA form, the CDR3 reads TGTGCCAGCAGCTTAGCGGCAGGGGGCGCTTACGAGCAGTACTTC. Translating it yields CASSLAAGGAYEQYF. The full variable domain, completed using reference TRBV11-2 and TRBJ2-7, is EAGVAQSPRYKIIEKRQSVAFWCNPISGHATLYWYQQILGQGPKLLIQFQNNGVVDDSQLPKDRFSAERLKGVDSTLKIQPAKLEDSAVYLCASSLAAGGAYEQYFGPGTRLTVT.

The chain is built from TRBV6-5 and TRBJ1-3; D is perhaps TRBD1 (5 bases). From germline, CDR1 is MNHEY and CDR2 SVGAGI. V gave up 8 bases and J gave up 0 bases, with 11 bases separating them. The CDR3 spans 14 residues. The CDR3 nucleotides read TGTGCCAGCCGTCAGGGCGACTCTGGAAACACCATATATTTT. Translation: CASRQGDSGNTIYF.

A remark on this clone: One junction end does not reproduce the germline sequence, and a read error may be involved. CDR3 DNA: TGTGTCAGCAGCTCCCAGGTCCAAGAGACCCAGTACTTC. Protein product: CVSSSQVQETQYF. The genes are TRBV7-2 and TRBJ2-5; D gene uncertain. This CDR3 has 13 residues. Germline values: CDR1 SGHTA, CDR2 FQGNSA. Together with reference TRBV7-2 and TRBJ2-5, the CDR3 gives the full variable domain: GAGVSQSPSNKVTEKGKDVELRCDPISGHTALYWYRQSLGQGLEFLIYFQGNSAPDKSGLPSDRFSAERTGGSVSTLTIQRTQQEDSAVYLCVSSSQVQETQYFGPGTRLLVL.